This paragraph covers one TCR beta chain sequence. No antigen is known for it. The data stem from a study of cytomegalovirus exposure and HLA in healthy donors. General study findings and limits: Later on, analysis showed that most CMV-associated TCR beta chains appeared to be HLA-restricted. Many donors shared some public TCRs, even though most TCR sequences were rare.

In the PCR, 60 Vbeta and 13 Jbeta primers were used. The repertoire was sequenced with immunoSEQ multiplex PCR; TCRdb's copy has only in-frame clones and lacks some. The table lists about 180,000 clones, 60% to 85% of them singletons. CDR1 SGHDT and CDR2 YYEEEE come from the germline V gene. The germline V and J ends were trimmed by 0 bases and 6 bases, with 10 bases remaining between them. The CDR3 runs 13 residues. This TCR came from a man between 18 and 29 years old in good health and CMV-seronegative. The rearrangement links TRBV5-6 to TRBJ2-7, with a possible D match to TRBD1 (5 bases). The sequencing sample was made of PBMCs. The CDR3 DNA follows: TGTGCCAGCAGCTTGGGGGCTGGGGCCGAGCAGTACTTC. Amino acids: CASSLGAGAEQYF.